The source of this T cell receptor (beta chain) is a study of CD8 T cells in Susac syndrome. The RNA input was roughly 0.45 to 1 ug, and it was reverse transcribed with random hexamers. Multiplex immunoSEQ PCR targeted 54 Vbeta and 13 Jbeta TCR beta segments. TCRdb re-derived calls from the immunoSEQ multiplex PCR reads in MiXCR, one entry per CDR3 protein. The sample contains 100,000 to 150,000 distinct CDR3 sequences, roughly 80% of which appear only once. Details on this clonotype: A read error may account for a junction end that differs from germline.

The study sequenced TCR beta in blood CD8+ and CD4+ T cells. The TCR sequence derives from a human donor with multiple sclerosis. The sample consisted of CD8+ T cells from PBMCs.

CDR3 DNA sequence: TGTGCCAGCAGCTTTGAGGTAGGAGGGACCGCTGAAGTTTTCTTT. It is translated as CASSFEVGGTAEVFF. This chain joins TRBV7-8 and TRBJ1-1; possible D gene TRBD1, 5 bases. The CDR3 loop spans 15 amino acids. Germline V gene lookup returns CDR1 SGHVS and CDR2 FQNEAQ.